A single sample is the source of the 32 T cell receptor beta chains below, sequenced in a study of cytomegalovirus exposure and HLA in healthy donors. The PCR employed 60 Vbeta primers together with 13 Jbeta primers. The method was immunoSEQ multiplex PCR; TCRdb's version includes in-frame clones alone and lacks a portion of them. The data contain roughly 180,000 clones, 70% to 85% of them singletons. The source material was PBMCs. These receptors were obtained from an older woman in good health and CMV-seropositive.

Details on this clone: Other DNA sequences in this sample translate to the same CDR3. CDR3 residues: CSARRAEAFF. The DNA for the CDR3 is TGCAGTGCTAGAAGAGCTGAAGCTTTCTTT. This sequence joins TRBV20-1 and TRBJ1-1, with unresolved D. The CDR3 spans 10 residues. Germline loops: CDR1 DFQATT, CDR2 SNEGSKA (reference sequence). Trimming pared 2 bases from V and 6 bases from J, leaving 4 bases between.

The CDR3 loop is CASSYPGDGNTIYF. The CDR3 DNA is TGTGCCAGCAGTTATCCAGGGGACGGAAACACCATATATTTT. The gene calls are TRBV6-6 and TRBJ1-3; weak D call: TRBD1 (6 bases). CDR3 length: 14 residues. V was pared by 3 bases and J by 4 bases, with 10 bases between. Germline V CDR1 and CDR2: MNHNY, SVGAGI (reference sequence).

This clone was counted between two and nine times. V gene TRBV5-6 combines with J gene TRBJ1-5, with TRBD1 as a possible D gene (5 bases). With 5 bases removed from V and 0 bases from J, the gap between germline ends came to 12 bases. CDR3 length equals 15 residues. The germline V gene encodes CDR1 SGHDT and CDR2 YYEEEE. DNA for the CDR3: TGTGCCAGCAGTCGTCGGGGGAATAGCAATCAGCCCCAGCATTTT. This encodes CASSRRGNSNQPQHF.

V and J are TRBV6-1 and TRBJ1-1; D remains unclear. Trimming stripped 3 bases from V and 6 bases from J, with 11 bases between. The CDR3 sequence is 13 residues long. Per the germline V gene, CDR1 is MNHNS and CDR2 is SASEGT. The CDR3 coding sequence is TGTGCCAGCAGTGATTCGGGAATTGCTGAAGCTTTCTTT. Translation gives CASSDSGIAEAFF.

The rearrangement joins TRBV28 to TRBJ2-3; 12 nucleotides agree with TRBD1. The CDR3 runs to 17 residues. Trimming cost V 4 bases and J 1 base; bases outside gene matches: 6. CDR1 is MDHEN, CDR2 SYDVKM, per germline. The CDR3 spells CASSSTGTGGGTDTQYF. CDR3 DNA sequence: TGTGCCAGCAGTTCTACCGGGACAGGGGGCGGCACAGATACGCAGTATTTT.

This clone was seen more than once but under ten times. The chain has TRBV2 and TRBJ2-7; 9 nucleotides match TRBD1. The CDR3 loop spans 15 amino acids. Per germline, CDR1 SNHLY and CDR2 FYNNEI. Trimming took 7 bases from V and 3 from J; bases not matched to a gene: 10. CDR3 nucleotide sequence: TGTGCCAGCATCATACCGGGACAGGGTATCTACGAGCAGTACTTC. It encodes CASIIPGQGIYEQYF. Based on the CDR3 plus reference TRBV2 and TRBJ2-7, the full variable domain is EPEVTQTPSHQVTQMGQEVILRCVPISNHLYFYWYRQILGQKVEFLVSFYNNEISEKSEIFDDQFSVERPDGSNFTLKIRSTKLEDSAMYFCASIIPGQGIYEQYFGPGTRLTVT.

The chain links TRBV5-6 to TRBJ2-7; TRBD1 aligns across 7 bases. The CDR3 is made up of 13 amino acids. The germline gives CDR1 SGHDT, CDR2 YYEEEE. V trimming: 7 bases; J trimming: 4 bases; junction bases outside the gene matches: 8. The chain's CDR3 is CASHRDRSYEQYF. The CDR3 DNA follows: TGTGCCAGCCACCGGGACAGATCATACGAGCAGTACTTC.

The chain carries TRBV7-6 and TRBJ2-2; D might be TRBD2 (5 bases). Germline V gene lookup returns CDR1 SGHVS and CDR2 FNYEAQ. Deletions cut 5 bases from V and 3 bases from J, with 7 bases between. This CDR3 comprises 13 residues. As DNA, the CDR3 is TGTGCCAGCAGCCGGACTGACACCGGGGAGCTGTTTTTT. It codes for CASSRTDTGELFF.

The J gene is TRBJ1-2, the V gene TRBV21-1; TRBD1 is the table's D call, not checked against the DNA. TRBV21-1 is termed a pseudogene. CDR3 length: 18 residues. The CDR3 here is CASRRCRGRELLDYGYTF. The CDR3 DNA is TGTGCCAGCCGCCGTTGCAGGGGGCGCGAACTCTTAGACTATGGCTACACCTTC.

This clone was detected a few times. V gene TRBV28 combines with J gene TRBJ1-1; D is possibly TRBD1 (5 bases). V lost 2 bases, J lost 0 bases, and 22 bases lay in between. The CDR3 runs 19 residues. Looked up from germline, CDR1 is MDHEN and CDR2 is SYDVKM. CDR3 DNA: TGTGCCAGCAGTTTAGAGGCAAGCCGACAGTCCTTCATGAACACTGAAGCTTTCTTT. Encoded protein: CASSLEASRQSFMNTEAFF. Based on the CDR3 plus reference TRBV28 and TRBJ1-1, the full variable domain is DVKVTQSSRYLVKRTGEKVFLECVQDMDHENMFWYRQDPGLGLRLIYFSYDVKMKEKGDIPEGYSVSREKKERFSLILESASTNQTSMYLCASSLEASRQSFMNTEAFFGQGTRLTVV.

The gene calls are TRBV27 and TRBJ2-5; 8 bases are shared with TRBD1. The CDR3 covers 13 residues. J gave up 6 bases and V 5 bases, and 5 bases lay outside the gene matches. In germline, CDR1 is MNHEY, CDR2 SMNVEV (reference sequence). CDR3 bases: TGTGCCAGCAGTCCCGGGGACAGGAAGACCCAGTACTTC. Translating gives CASSPGDRKTQYF.

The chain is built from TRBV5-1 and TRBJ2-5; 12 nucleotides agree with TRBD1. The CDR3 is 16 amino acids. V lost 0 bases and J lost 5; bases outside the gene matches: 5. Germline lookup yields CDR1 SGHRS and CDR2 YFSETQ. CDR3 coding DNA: TGCGCCAGCAGCTTGGAAGCGGGACAGGGGGCTGAGACCCAGTACTTC. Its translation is CASSLEAGQGAETQYF.

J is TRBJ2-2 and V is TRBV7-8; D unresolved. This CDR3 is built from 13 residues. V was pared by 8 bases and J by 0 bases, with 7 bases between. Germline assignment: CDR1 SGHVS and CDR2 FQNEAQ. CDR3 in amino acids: CASGRTNTGELFF. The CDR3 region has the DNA TGTGCCAGCGGTAGAACGAACACCGGGGAGCTGTTTTTT.

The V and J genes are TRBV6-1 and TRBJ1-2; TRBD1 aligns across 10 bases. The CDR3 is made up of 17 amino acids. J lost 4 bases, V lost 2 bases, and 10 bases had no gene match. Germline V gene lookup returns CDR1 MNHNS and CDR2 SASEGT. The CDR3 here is CASSEYDRGLLGYGYTF. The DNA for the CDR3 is TGTGCCAGCAGTGAATATGACAGGGGGCTTCTCGGCTATGGCTACACCTTC.

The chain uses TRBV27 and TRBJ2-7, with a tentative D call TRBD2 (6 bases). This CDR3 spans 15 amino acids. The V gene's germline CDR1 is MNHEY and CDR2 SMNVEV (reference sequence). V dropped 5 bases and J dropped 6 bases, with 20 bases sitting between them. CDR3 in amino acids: CASSHGAPGGFEQYF. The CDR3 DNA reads TGTGCCAGCAGTCACGGGGCGCCCGGGGGTTTCGAGCAGTACTTC.

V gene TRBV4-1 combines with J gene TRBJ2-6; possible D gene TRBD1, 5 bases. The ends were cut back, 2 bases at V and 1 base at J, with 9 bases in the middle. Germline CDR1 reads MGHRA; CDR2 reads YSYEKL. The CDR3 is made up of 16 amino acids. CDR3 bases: TGCGCCAGCAGCCAACAGCAGGGTTCTGGGGCCAACGTCCTGACTTTC. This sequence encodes CASSQQQGSGANVLTF.

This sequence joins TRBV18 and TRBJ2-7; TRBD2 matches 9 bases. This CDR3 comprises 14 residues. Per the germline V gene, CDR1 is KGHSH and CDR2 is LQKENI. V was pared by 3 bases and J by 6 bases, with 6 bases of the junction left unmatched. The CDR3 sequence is CASSPSGRSSEQYF. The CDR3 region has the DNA TGTGCCAGCTCACCCAGCGGGAGGTCGTCCGAGCAGTACTTC.

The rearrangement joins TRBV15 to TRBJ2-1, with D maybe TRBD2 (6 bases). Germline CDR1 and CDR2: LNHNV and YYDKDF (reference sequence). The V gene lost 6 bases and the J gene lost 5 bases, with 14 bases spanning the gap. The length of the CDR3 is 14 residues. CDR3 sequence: CATSNGRTNNEQFF. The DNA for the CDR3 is TGTGCCACCAGTAACGGACGGACTAACAATGAGCAGTTCTTC.

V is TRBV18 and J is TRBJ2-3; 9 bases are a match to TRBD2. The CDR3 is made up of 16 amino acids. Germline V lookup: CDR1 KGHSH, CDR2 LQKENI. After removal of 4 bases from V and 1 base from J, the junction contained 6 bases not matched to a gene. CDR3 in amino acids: CASSRGTSRGTDTQYF. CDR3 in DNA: TGTGCCAGCTCACGCGGGACTAGCCGGGGCACAGATACGCAGTATTTT.

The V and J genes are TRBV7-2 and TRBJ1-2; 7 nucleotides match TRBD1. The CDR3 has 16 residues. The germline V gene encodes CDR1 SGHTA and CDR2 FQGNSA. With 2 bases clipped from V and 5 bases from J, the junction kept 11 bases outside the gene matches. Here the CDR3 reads CASSLPFDRAKYGYTF. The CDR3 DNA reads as TGTGCCAGCAGCTTACCATTCGACAGGGCCAAGTATGGCTACACCTTC.

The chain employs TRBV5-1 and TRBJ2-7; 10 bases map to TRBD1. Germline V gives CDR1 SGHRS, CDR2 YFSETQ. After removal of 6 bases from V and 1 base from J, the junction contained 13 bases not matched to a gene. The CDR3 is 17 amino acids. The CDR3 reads CASNRGAPGQGSYEQYF. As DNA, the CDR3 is TGCGCCAGCAACCGTGGGGCCCCGGGACAGGGGTCCTACGAGCAGTACTTC.

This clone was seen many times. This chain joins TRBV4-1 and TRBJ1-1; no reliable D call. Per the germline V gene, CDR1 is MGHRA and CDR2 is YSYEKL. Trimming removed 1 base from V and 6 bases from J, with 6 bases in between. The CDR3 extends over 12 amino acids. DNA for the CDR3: TGCGCCAGCAGCCAAGGGGCGTCTGAAGCTTTCTTT. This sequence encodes CASSQGASEAFF.

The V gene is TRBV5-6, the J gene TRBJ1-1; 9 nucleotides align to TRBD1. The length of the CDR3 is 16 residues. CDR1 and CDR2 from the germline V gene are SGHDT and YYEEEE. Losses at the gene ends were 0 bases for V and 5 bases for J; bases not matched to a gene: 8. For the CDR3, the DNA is TGTGCCAGCAGCTTGGGAAAACAGGGGGCCTGGACTGAAGCTTTCTTT. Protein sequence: CASSLGKQGAWTEAFF.

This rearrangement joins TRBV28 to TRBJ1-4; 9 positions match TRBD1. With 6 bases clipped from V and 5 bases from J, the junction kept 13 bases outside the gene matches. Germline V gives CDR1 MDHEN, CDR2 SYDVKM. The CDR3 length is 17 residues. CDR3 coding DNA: TGTGCCAGCAGAAACCGGGACAGGGTCCTTCAGAATGAAAAACTGTTTTTT. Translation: CASRNRDRVLQNEKLFF. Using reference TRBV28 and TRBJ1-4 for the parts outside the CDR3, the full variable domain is DVKVTQSSRYLVKRTGEKVFLECVQDMDHENMFWYRQDPGLGLRLIYFSYDVKMKEKGDIPEGYSVSREKKERFSLILESASTNQTSMYLCASRNRDRVLQNEKLFFGSGTQLSVL.

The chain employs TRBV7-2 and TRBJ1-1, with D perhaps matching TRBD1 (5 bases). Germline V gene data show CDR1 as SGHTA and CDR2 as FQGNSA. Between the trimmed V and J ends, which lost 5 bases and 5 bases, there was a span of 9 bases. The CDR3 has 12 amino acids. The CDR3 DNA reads TGTGCCAGCAGCCGCAGGGTAACTGAAGCTTTCTTT. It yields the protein CASSRRVTEAFF.

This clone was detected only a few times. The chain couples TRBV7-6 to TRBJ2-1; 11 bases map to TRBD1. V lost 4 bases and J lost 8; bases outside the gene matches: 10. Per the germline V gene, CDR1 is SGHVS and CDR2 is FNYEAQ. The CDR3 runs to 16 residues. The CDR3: CASSSDRGRRLDEQFF. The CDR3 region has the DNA TGTGCCAGCAGCTCGGACAGGGGGCGTAGGTTGGATGAGCAGTTCTTC.

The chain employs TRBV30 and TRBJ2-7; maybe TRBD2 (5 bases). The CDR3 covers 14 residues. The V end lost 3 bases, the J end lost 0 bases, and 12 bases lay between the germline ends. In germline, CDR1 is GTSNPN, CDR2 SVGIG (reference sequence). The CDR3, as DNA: TGTGCCTGGAGACAGCGAGGAGGCTCCTACGAGCAGTACTTC. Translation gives CAWRQRGGSYEQYF.

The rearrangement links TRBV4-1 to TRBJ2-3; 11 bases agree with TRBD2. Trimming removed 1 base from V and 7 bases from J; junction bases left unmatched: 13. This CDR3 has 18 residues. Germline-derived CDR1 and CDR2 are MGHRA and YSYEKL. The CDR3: CASSQVPSSGGRTYTQYF. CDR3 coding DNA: TGCGCCAGCAGCCAAGTCCCTTCTAGCGGGGGGCGAACTTATACGCAGTATTTT.

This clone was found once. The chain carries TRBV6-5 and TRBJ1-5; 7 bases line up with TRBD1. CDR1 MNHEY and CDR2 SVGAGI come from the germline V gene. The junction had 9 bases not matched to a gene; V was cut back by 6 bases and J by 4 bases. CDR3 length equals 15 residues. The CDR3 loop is CASSPGTAHNQPQHF. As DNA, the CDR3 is TGTGCCAGCAGCCCCGGGACAGCCCATAATCAGCCCCAGCATTTT.

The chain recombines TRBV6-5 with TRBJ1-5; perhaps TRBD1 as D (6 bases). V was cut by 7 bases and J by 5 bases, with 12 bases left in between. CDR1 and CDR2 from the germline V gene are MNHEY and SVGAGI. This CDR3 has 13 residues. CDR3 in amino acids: CASKMDSYQPQHF. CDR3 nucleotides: TGTGCCAGCAAGATGGACAGTTATCAGCCCCAGCATTTT.

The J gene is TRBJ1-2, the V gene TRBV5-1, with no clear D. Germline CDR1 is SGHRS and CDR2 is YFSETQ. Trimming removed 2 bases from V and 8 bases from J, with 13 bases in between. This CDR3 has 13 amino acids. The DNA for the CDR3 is TGCGCCAGCAGCTTTATCAGGAACCAGGGCTACACCTTC. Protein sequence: CASSFIRNQGYTF.

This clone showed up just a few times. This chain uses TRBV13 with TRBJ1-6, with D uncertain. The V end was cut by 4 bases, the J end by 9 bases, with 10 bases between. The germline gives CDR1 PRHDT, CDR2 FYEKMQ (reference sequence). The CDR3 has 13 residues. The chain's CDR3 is CASSSNEGSPLHF. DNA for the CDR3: TGTGCCAGCAGCTCCAATGAGGGTTCACCCCTCCACTTT.